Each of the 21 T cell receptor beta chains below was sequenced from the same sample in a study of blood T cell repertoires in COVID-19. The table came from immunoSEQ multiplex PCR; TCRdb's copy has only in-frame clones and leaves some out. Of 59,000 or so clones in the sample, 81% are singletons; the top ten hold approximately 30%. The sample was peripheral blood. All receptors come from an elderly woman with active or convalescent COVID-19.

CDR3 loop: CATSEWNAGAGELFF. CDR3 sequence (DNA): TGTGCCACCAGTGAGTGGAATGCGGGCGCCGGGGAGCTGTTTTTT. The chain carries TRBV24-1 and TRBJ2-2, with D possibly being TRBD2 (5 bases). Germline V gives CDR1 KGHDR, CDR2 SFDVKD. Trimming removed 4 bases from V and 6 bases from J, with 14 bases in between. The CDR3 runs 15 residues.

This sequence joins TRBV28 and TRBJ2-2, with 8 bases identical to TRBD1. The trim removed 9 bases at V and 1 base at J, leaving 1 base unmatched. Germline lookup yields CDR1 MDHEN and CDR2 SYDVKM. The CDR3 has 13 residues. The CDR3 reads CASGQGNTGELFF. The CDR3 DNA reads TGTGCCAGTGGACAGGGGAACACCGGGGAGCTGTTTTTT.

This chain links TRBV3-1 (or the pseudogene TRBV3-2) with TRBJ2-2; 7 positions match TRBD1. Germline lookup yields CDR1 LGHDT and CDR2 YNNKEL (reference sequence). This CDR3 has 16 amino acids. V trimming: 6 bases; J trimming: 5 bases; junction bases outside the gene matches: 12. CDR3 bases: TGTGCCAGCAGTTTGACAGGGAAAATATTAACCGGGGAGCTGTTTTTT. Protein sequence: CASSLTGKILTGELFF.

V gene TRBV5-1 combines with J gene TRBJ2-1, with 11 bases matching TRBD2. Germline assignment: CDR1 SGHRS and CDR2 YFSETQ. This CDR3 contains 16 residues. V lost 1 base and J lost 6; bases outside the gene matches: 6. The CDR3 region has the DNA TGCGCCAGCAGCTTGAATCTAGCGGGGGGATCCAATGAGCAGTTCTTC. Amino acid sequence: CASSLNLAGGSNEQFF.

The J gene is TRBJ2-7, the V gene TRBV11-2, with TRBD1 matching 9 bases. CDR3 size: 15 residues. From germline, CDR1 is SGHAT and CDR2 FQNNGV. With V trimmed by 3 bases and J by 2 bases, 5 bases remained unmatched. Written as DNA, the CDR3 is TGTGCCAGCAGCTTCCGACAGGGGGTCCCCTACGAGCAGTACTTC. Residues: CASSFRQGVPYEQYF. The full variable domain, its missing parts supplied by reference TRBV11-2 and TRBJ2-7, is EAGVAQSPRYKIIEKRQSVAFWCNPISGHATLYWYQQILGQGPKLLIQFQNNGVVDDSQLPKDRFSAERLKGVDSTLKIQPAKLEDSAVYLCASSFRQGVPYEQYFGPGTRLTVT.

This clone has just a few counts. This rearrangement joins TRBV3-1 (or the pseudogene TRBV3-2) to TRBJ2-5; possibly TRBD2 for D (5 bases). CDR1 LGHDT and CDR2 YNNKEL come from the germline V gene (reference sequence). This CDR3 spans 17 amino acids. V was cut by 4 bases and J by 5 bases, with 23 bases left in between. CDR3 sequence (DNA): TGTGCCAGCAGCCGCCGCGGGCAACTTAGGTCTTGGGAGACCCAGTACTTC. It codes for CASSRRGQLRSWETQYF.

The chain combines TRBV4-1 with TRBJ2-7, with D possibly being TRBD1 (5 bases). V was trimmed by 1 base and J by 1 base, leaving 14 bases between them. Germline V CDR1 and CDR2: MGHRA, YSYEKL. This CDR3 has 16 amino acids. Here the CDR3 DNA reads TGCGCCAGCAGCCAAGGAAAGGGGCAGGATTCCTACGAGCAGTACTTC. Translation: CASSQGKGQDSYEQYF.

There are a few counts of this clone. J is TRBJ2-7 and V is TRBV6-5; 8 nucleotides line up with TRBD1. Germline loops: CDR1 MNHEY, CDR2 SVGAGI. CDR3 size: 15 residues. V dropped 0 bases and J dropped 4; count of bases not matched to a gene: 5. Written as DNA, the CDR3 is TGTGCCAGCAGTTACTCAAGGACAGGGTTATACGAGCAGTACTTC. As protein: CASSYSRTGLYEQYF.

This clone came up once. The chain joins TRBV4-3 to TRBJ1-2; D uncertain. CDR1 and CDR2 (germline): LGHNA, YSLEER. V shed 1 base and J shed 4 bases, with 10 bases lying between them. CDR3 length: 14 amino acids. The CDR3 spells CASSQGRGTYGYTF. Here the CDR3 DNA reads TGCGCCAGCAGCCAAGGGCGCGGAACCTATGGCTACACCTTC.

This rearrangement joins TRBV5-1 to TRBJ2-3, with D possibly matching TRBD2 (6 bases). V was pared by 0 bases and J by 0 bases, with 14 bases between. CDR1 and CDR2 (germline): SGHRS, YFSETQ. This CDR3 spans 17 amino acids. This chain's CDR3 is CASSLGGRGTSTDTQYF. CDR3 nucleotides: TGCGCCAGCAGCTTGGGCGGGCGGGGTACTAGCACAGATACGCAGTATTTT.

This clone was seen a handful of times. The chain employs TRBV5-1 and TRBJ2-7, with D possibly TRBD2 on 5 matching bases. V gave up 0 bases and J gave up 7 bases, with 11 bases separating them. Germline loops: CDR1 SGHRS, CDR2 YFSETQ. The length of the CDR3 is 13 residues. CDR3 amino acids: CASSLGEPLEQYF. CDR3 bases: TGCGCCAGCAGCTTGGGGGAGCCCCTAGAGCAGTACTTC.

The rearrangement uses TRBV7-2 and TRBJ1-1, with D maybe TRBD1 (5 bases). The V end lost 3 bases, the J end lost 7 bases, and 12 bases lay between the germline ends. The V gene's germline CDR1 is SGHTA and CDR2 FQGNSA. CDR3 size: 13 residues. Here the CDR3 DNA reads TGTGCCAGCAGCTTTACAAGGGGCGTTGAAGCTTTCTTT. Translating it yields CASSFTRGVEAFF. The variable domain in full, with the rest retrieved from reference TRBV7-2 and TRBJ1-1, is GAGVSQSPSNKVTEKGKDVELRCDPISGHTALYWYRQSLGQGLEFLIYFQGNSAPDKSGLPSDRFSAERTGGSVSTLTIQRTQQEDSAVYLCASSFTRGVEAFFGQGTRLTVV.

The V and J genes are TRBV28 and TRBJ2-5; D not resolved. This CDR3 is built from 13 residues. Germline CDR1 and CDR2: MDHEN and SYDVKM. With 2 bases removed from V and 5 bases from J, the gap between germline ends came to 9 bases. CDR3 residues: CASSLGIVETQYF. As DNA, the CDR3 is TGTGCCAGCAGTTTAGGCATTGTGGAGACCCAGTACTTC.

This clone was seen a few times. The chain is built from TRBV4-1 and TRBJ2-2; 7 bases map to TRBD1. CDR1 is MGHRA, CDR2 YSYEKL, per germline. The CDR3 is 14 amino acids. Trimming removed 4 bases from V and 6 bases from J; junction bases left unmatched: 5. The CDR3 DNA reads TGCGCCAGCAGCCCTGACAGGGCCCCCGGGGAGCTGTTTTTT. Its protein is CASSPDRAPGELFF.

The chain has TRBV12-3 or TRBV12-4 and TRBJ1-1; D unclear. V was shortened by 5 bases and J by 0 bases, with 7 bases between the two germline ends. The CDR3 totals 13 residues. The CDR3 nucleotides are TGTGCCAGCAGTAAAGAGATGAACACTGAAGCTTTCTTT. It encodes CASSKEMNTEAFF.

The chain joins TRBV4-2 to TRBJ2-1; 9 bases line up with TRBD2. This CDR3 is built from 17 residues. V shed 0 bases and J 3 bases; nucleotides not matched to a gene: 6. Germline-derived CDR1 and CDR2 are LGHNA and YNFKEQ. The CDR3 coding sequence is TGTGCCAGCAGCCAAGATTGGGCGGGGGGGTTCTACAATGAGCAGTTCTTC. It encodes CASSQDWAGGFYNEQFF.

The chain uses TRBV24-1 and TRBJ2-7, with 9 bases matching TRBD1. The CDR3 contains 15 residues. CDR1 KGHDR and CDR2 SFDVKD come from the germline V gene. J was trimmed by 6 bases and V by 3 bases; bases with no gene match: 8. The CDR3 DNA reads TGTGCCACCAGTGATACGGACAGGGGATCGAGCGAGCAGTACTTC. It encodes CATSDTDRGSSEQYF.

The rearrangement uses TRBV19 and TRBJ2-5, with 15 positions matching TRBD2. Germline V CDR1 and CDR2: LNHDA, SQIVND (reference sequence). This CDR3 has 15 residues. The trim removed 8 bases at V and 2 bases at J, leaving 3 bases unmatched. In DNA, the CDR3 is TGTGCCAGTCGGGGACTAGCGGGGGGACAAGAGACCCAGTACTTC. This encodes CASRGLAGGQETQYF.

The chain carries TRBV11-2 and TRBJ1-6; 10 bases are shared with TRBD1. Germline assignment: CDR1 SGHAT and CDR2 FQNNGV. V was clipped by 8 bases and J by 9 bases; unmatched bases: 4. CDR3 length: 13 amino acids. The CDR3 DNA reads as TGTGCCAGCCGGACAGGGGGGTTTTCACCCCTCCACTTT. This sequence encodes CASRTGGFSPLHF.

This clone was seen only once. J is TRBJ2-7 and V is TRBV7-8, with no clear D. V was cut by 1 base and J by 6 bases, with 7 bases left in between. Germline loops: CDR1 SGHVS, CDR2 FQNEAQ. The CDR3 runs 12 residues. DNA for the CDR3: TGTGCCAGCAGCTTAGTTAATCGCGAGCAGTACTTC. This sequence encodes CASSLVNREQYF.

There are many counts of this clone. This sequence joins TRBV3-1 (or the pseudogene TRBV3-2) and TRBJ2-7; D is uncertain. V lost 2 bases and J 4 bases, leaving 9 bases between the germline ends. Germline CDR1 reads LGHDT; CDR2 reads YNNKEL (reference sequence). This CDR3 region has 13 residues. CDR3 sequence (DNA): TGTGCCAGCAGCCAACAAACAGATTACGAGCAGTACTTC. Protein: CASSQQTDYEQYF.